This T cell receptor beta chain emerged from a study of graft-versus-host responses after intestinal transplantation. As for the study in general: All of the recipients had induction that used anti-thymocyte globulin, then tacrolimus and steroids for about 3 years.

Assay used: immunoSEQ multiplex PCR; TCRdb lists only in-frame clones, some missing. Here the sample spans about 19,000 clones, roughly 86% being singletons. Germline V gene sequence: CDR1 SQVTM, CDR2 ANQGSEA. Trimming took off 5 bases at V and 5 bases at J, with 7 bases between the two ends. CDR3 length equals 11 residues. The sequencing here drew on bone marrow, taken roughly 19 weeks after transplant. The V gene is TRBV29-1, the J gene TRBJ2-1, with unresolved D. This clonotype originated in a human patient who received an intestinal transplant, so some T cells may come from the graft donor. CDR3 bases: TGCAGCGTTCGGTACAACAATGAGCAGTTCTTC. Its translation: CSVRYNNEQFF.